These 27 T cell receptor beta chains were sequenced from one sample in a study of vaccination effects on CD4 cells after COVID-19. CD4+ T cells specific for antigen were expanded with viral peptide pools by the ViraFEST assay before sequencing. After more than 8 days in culture, the CD4+ T cells were isolated. Sometime from March through December 2020, the person acquired a SARS-CoV-2 infection that PCR confirmed. Antigens of these TCRs are unknown. TCRdb's copy holds only in-frame clones and misses some; the assay was immunoSEQ multiplex PCR. The table shows 20,000 to 25,000 clones, with 70% to 80% occurring only once. The sample in question was CD4+ T cells from PBMCs cultured with a peptide pool, obtained before COVID-19 vaccination. Every receptor here comes from a human donor who had a prior SARS-CoV-2 infection.

J is TRBJ2-7 and V is TRBV18; a possible D gene is TRBD2 (6 bases). Trimming stripped 2 bases from V and 5 bases from J, with 7 bases between. The CDR3 spans 12 residues. Germline V lookup: CDR1 KGHSH, CDR2 LQKENI. The CDR3: CASSPGGNEQYF. The CDR3 nucleotides read TGTGCCAGCTCACCAGGGGGGAACGAGCAGTACTTC.

V usage is TRBV19 and J usage is TRBJ1-5; possible D gene TRBD1, 5 bases. The ends were cut back, 2 bases at V and 1 base at J, with 9 bases in the middle. Germline assignment: CDR1 LNHDA and CDR2 SQIVND (reference sequence). The CDR3 runs to 15 residues. CDR3 sequence: CASSIRGVSNQPQHF. The CDR3 coding sequence is TGTGCCAGTAGTATAAGAGGGGTGAGCAATCAGCCCCAGCATTTT.

This clone was recorded once. The rearrangement links TRBV5-1 to TRBJ2-3, with D perhaps matching TRBD2 (5 bases). The CDR3 length is 14 residues. Looked up from germline, CDR1 is SGHRS and CDR2 is YFSETQ. V dropped 5 bases and J dropped 2 bases, with 12 bases sitting between them. The CDR3 protein is CASSSEGHTDTQYF. The DNA for the CDR3 is TGCGCCAGCAGTTCCGAGGGCCACACAGATACGCAGTATTTT.

This rearrangement joins TRBV18 to TRBJ2-7, with a tentative D call TRBD2 (5 bases). The germline CDR1 and CDR2 sequences are KGHSH and LQKENI. The CDR3 spans 14 residues. V was clipped by 1 base and J by 1 base, with 8 bases between them. The CDR3 here is CASSPLSGSYEQYF. The CDR3 DNA is TGTGCCAGCTCACCACTCTCGGGATCCTACGAGCAGTACTTC.

The chain couples TRBV18 to TRBJ2-5, with 11 positions matching TRBD1. The CDR3 has 15 amino acids. Germline-derived CDR1 and CDR2 are KGHSH and LQKENI. With 3 bases clipped from V and 4 bases from J, the junction kept 4 bases outside the gene matches. The CDR3 coding sequence is TGTGCCAGCTCACCCGGGACAGGGGGAGGAGAGACCCAGTACTTC. Translating gives CASSPGTGGGETQYF.

There are a few counts of this clone. The rearrangement uses TRBV28 and TRBJ2-1; D is possibly TRBD2 (5 bases). The CDR3 sequence is 10 residues long. V lost 8 bases, J lost 8 bases, and 7 bases lay in between. Germline V gene sequence: CDR1 MDHEN, CDR2 SYDVKM. CDR3 region: CASGSDEQFF. CDR3 DNA: TGTGCCAGCGGTAGCGATGAGCAGTTCTTC.

This clone was detected a few times. The rearrangement links TRBV4-2 to TRBJ2-5; TRBD2 agrees at 13 bases. V shed 3 bases, J shed 5 bases, and the junction held 9 bases outside the gene matches. From germline, CDR1 is LGHNA and CDR2 YNFKEQ. The length of the CDR3 is 17 residues. The CDR3 reads CASSHPVGTSGTETQYF. CDR3 sequence (DNA): TGTGCCAGCAGCCACCCGGTCGGGACTAGCGGGACGGAGACCCAGTACTTC.

A few counts support this clone. V usage is TRBV19 and J usage is TRBJ1-2, with 9 bases aligning to TRBD1. The CDR3 length is 15 residues. Germline V gene data show CDR1 as LNHDA and CDR2 as SQIVND (reference sequence). J lost 3 bases, V lost 4 bases, and 6 bases had no gene match. CDR3 amino acids: CASSTPGQGDYGYTF. CDR3 in DNA: TGTGCCAGTAGTACTCCGGGACAGGGAGACTATGGCTACACCTTC.

The CDR3 loop reads CASSISLHLAYNEQFF. In nucleotides, the CDR3 is TGTGCCAGTAGTATTTCGCTCCACCTAGCCTACAATGAGCAGTTCTTC. The chain employs TRBV19 and TRBJ2-1, with D uncertain. The CDR3 loop spans 16 amino acids. Per the germline V gene, CDR1 is LNHDA and CDR2 is SQIVND (reference sequence). The V end was cut by 3 bases, the J end by 2 bases, with 14 bases between.

This sequence joins TRBV7-9 and TRBJ1-2; TRBD1 matches at 9 bases. V lost 5 bases to trimming and J lost 8 bases; unmatched junction nucleotides: 6. This CDR3 comprises 13 residues. Germline V gene lookup returns CDR1 SEHNR and CDR2 FQNEAQ (reference sequence). CDR3 residues: CASSRDRDGGYTF. CDR3 DNA: TGTGCCAGCAGCAGGGACAGGGACGGCGGCTACACCTTC. Combining the CDR3 with reference TRBV7-9 and TRBJ1-2 gives the whole variable domain DTGVSQNPRHKITKRGQNVTFRCDPISEHNRLYWYRQTLGQGPEFLTYFQNEAQLEKSRLLSDRFSAERPKGSFSTLEIQRTEQGDSAMYLCASSRDRDGGYTFGSGTRLTVV.

The chain links TRBV9 to TRBJ1-4; unclear D gene. V was clipped by 3 bases and J by 0 bases, with 9 bases between them. The CDR3 contains 15 residues. Germline lookup yields CDR1 SGDLS and CDR2 YYNGEE. This CDR3 reads CASSAASATNEKLFF. Here the CDR3 DNA reads TGTGCCAGCAGCGCGGCAAGTGCAACTAATGAAAAACTGTTTTTT.

The V and J genes are TRBV24-1 and TRBJ2-2, with 7 bases lining up with TRBD1. In germline, CDR1 is KGHDR, CDR2 SFDVKD. Trimming cost V 7 bases and J 3 bases; bases outside gene matches: 4. This CDR3 is built from 14 residues. The CDR3 sequence is CATRGGVDTGELFF. For the CDR3, the DNA is TGTGCCACCAGAGGGGGCGTTGACACCGGGGAGCTGTTTTTT.

V gene TRBV7-8 combines with J gene TRBJ2-5; D unclear. Trimming stripped 0 bases from V and 0 bases from J, with 11 bases between. This CDR3 is built from 16 residues. The germline gives CDR1 SGHVS, CDR2 FQNEAQ. DNA of the CDR3: TGTGCCAGCAGCTTAGCGCGAATACTGCACCAAGAGACCCAGTACTTC. Residues: CASSLARILHQETQYF.

The chain links TRBV5-1 to TRBJ2-2; D may be TRBD2 (6 bases). V gave up 0 bases and J gave up 1 base, with 10 bases separating them. Germline V gives CDR1 SGHRS, CDR2 YFSETQ. The CDR3 length is 16 residues. The CDR3, as DNA: TGCGCCAGCAGCTTGGGAGCGGGCGAGAACACCGGGGAGCTGTTTTTT. Amino acid sequence: CASSLGAGENTGELFF.

The chain combines TRBV5-1 with TRBJ2-5, with TRBD1 identical over 12 bases. Germline V lookup: CDR1 SGHRS, CDR2 YFSETQ. The trim removed 4 bases at V and 6 bases at J, leaving 10 bases unmatched. CDR3 length: 16 residues. The CDR3 region has the DNA TGCGCCAGCAGCATCCCCGGGACAGGGGGCGTGAAGACCCAGTACTTC. It is translated as CASSIPGTGGVKTQYF. The complete variable domain, with remaining parts taken from reference TRBV5-1 and TRBJ2-5, reads KAGVTQTPRYLIKTRGQQVTLSCSPISGHRSVSWYQQTPGQGLQFLFEYFSETQRNKGNFPGRFSGRQFSNSRSEMNVSTLELGDSALYLCASSIPGTGGVKTQYFGPGTRLLVL.

This chain links TRBV18 with TRBJ2-3, with 7 bases identical to TRBD2. This CDR3 region has 16 residues. Unmatched junction bases numbered 11, after V lost 3 bases and J lost 5 bases. Germline values: CDR1 KGHSH, CDR2 LQKENI. CDR3 sequence reads: CASSPSSGGGVDTQYF. Written as DNA, the CDR3 is TGTGCCAGCTCACCCTCCTCGGGAGGCGGGGTAGATACGCAGTATTTT.

Turning to this clone: Distinct nucleotide sequences in the sample also encode this CDR3. The chain has TRBV12-3 or TRBV12-4 and TRBJ1-3, with D hard to call. Trimming removed 6 bases from V and 4 bases from J, with 7 bases in between. CDR3 size: 12 residues. This CDR3 is CASSNSGNTIYF. The CDR3 DNA sequence: TGTGCCAGCAGCAATTCCGGAAACACCATATATTTT.

The rearrangement uses TRBV11-3 and TRBJ2-2; D may be TRBD1 (5 bases). V lost 5 bases and J 6 bases, leaving 19 bases between the germline ends. Germline lookup yields CDR1 SGHNT and CDR2 YENEEA. The CDR3 length is 16 residues. The chain's CDR3 is CASSPLARTSAGELFF. CDR3 nucleotide sequence: TGTGCCAGCAGCCCCCTGGCTAGGACATCCGCCGGGGAGCTGTTTTTT.

CDR3 sequence reads: CASSLAIPGSYNEQFF. The CDR3 DNA reads TGCGCCAGCAGCTTGGCAATCCCGGGCTCCTACAATGAGCAGTTCTTC. V gene TRBV5-1 combines with J gene TRBJ2-1, with D hard to call. Germline loops: CDR1 SGHRS, CDR2 YFSETQ. The V end was cut by 0 bases, the J end by 0 bases, with 10 bases between. This CDR3 comprises 16 residues.

The chain joins TRBV13 to TRBJ2-3; the match to TRBD1 covers 7 bases. Germline assignment: CDR1 PRHDT and CDR2 FYEKMQ (reference sequence). V shed 4 bases and J 1 base; nucleotides not matched to a gene: 5. The CDR3 has 15 residues. Here the CDR3 reads CASSSPGGGTDTQYF. The CDR3 bases are TGTGCCAGCAGCTCCCCAGGGGGAGGCACAGATACGCAGTATTTT.

CDR3 in amino acids: CASSRDASGGYTF. In nucleotides, the CDR3 is TGTGCCAGCAGTCGGGACGCTTCGGGTGGCTACACCTTC. The chain uses TRBV7-3 and TRBJ1-2; possible D gene TRBD1, 5 bases. V gave up 6 bases and J gave up 7 bases, with 15 bases separating them. CDR3 length: 13 amino acids. CDR1 and CDR2 from the germline V gene are SGHTA and FQGTGA.

This chain links TRBV28 with TRBJ1-6; 11 bases map to TRBD1. V shed 5 bases, J shed 0 bases, and the junction held 6 bases outside the gene matches. CDR1 MDHEN and CDR2 SYDVKM come from the germline V gene. The CDR3 is 18 residues long. Here the CDR3 reads CASSRTGGFSSYNSPLHF. DNA for the CDR3: TGTGCCAGCAGTAGGACAGGGGGCTTTAGCTCCTATAATTCACCCCTCCACTTT.

The V gene is TRBV7-3, the J gene TRBJ2-2; D call uncertain. The CDR3 is 17 residues long. CDR1 SGHTA and CDR2 FQGTGA come from the germline V gene. V was pared by 2 bases and J by 0 bases, with 13 bases between. The CDR3 protein is CASSLLPPSSNTGELFF. In DNA form, the CDR3 reads TGTGCCAGCAGCTTACTTCCCCCGAGCTCGAACACCGGGGAGCTGTTTTTT.

This chain uses TRBV7-2 with TRBJ2-7; D is perhaps TRBD2 (5 bases). Deletions cut 2 bases from V and 0 bases from J, with 8 bases between. There are 14 residues in the CDR3. Germline assignment: CDR1 SGHTA and CDR2 FQGNSA. The CDR3 DNA reads as TGTGCCAGCAGCTTATCCGGGAACTCCTACGAGCAGTACTTC. Translating gives CASSLSGNSYEQYF.

The rearrangement joins TRBV5-6 to TRBJ1-2; D is unresolved. V was cut by 3 bases and J by 0 bases, with 12 bases left in between. From germline, CDR1 is SGHDT and CDR2 YYEEEE. CDR3 size: 15 residues. The CDR3 DNA reads as TGTGCCAGCAGCTACCAGTCAGTGGCTAACTATGGCTACACCTTC. Protein sequence: CASSYQSVANYGYTF.

V and J are TRBV7-3 and TRBJ2-1; D not resolved. The CDR3 length is 16 residues. CDR1 is SGHTA and CDR2 is FQGTGA in the germline V gene. Trimming shortened V by 1 base and J by 0 bases, and 10 bases separated the two germline ends. CDR3 DNA sequence: TGTGCCAGCAGCTTAATCCGTAGCAGCTCCTACAATGAGCAGTTCTTC. Amino acid sequence: CASSLIRSSSYNEQFF.

This clone showed up just once. The chain employs TRBV25-1 and TRBJ2-7, with TRBD1 identical over 8 bases. The ends lost 3 bases at V and 1 base at J; junction bases unmatched: 5. The CDR3 is made up of 15 amino acids. Germline V gene lookup returns CDR1 MGHDK and CDR2 SYGVNS. CDR3 loop: CASSDLWDRSYEQYF. CDR3 coding DNA: TGTGCCAGCAGTGATCTTTGGGACAGGTCCTACGAGCAGTACTTC.